Listed here are 32 T cell receptor beta chains from one sample, sequenced in a study of cytomegalovirus exposure and HLA in healthy donors. The primer mix had 60 Vbeta and 13 Jbeta primers. Clones were sequenced by immunoSEQ multiplex PCR, and TCRdb holds only the in-frame ones, with some missing. This repertoire shows roughly 180,000 clones, 80% found once; its top ten account for more than 1.1%. The sample comprised PBMCs. The receptors come from a girl between 10 and 17 years old in good health and CMV-seropositive.

Details on this clone: One end of the junction is discordant with germline, which a read error may explain. The genes are TRBV5-5 and TRBJ1-1; TRBD1 is a possible D gene (5 bases). The CDR3 has 13 residues. From germline, CDR1 is SGHKS and CDR2 YYEKEE (reference sequence). In DNA form, the CDR3 reads TGTGCCAGCAGTTTGGACATCTTATCTGTGTCTTTCTTT. Protein: CASSLDILSVSFF. Full variable domain (rest looked up from reference TRBV5-5 and TRBJ1-1): DAGVTQSPTHLIKTRGQQVTLRCSPISGHKSVSWYQQVLGQGPQFIFQYYEKEERGRGNFPDRFSARQFPNYSSELNVNALLLGDSALYLCASSLDILSVSFFGQGTRLTVV.

The rearrangement joins TRBV30 to TRBJ2-1; D gene uncertain. The CDR3 spans 13 residues. Germline assignment: CDR1 GTSNPN and CDR2 SVGIG (reference sequence). V was shortened by 2 bases and J by 0 bases, with 5 bases between the two germline ends. The CDR3 bases are TGTGCCTGGAGTCCCGGCTCCTACAATGAGCAGTTCTTC. This sequence encodes CAWSPGSYNEQFF.

The chain employs TRBV5-1 and TRBJ2-3; D not certain. V dropped 0 bases and J dropped 2 bases, with 7 bases sitting between them. CDR1 is SGHRS and CDR2 is YFSETQ in the germline V gene. This CDR3 region has 14 residues. CDR3 sequence: CASSLERLTDTQYF. The CDR3 bases are TGCGCCAGCAGCTTGGAGCGACTCACAGATACGCAGTATTTT.

As DNA, the CDR3 is TGTGCCAGCTCACAAGGGGCAGTAATCCAAGAGACCCAGTACTTC. Encoded protein: CASSQGAVIQETQYF. The genes are TRBV18 and TRBJ2-5, with D possibly matching TRBD1 (5 bases). V lost 4 bases to trimming and J lost 1 base, with 13 bases between them. This CDR3 spans 15 amino acids. CDR1 KGHSH and CDR2 LQKENI come from the germline V gene.

The chain recombines TRBV2 with TRBJ2-7; TRBD2 matches at 8 bases. CDR3 length: 14 amino acids. The junction had 5 bases not matched to a gene; V was cut back by 5 bases and J by 2 bases. Germline assignment: CDR1 SNHLY and CDR2 FYNNEI. The CDR3 DNA reads as TGTGCCAGCAGTAAACTAGCGGATACCTACGAGCAGTACTTC. This translates into CASSKLADTYEQYF.

This clone was detected once. V is TRBV2 and J is TRBJ1-1; D not certain. CDR3 length: 14 amino acids. Trimming pared 1 base from V and 10 bases from J, leaving 16 bases between. Per germline, CDR1 SNHLY and CDR2 FYNNEI. In DNA form, the CDR3 reads TGTGCCAGCAGTGAAGGCGCGGTAGGGCGGGGAGCTTTCTTT. Encoded protein: CASSEGAVGRGAFF.

The chain has TRBV5-1 and TRBJ1-1, with D uncertain. Germline lookup yields CDR1 SGHRS and CDR2 YFSETQ. V was cut by 3 bases and J by 0 bases, with 9 bases left in between. This CDR3 region has 14 residues. The CDR3 region has the DNA TGCGCCAGCAGCTCTTACTCCATGAACACTGAAGCTTTCTTT. Residues: CASSSYSMNTEAFF.

V and J are TRBV7-9 and TRBJ1-1, with D perhaps matching TRBD1 (5 bases). Trimming removed 2 bases from V and 5 bases from J, with 12 bases in between. This CDR3 is built from 14 residues. From germline, CDR1 is SEHNR and CDR2 FQNEAQ (reference sequence). CDR3 sequence (DNA): TGTGCCAGCAGCTTACGCTCCGACAGTACTGAAGCTTTCTTT. Translation gives CASSLRSDSTEAFF. Variable domain in full (rest from reference TRBV7-9 and TRBJ1-1): DTGVSQNPRHKITKRGQNVTFRCDPISEHNRLYWYRQTLGQGPEFLTYFQNEAQLEKSRLLSDRFSAERPKGSFSTLEIQRTEQGDSAMYLCASSLRSDSTEAFFGQGTRLTVV.

The chain couples TRBV4-1 to TRBJ2-1; 13 bases match TRBD2. After removal of 4 bases from V and 6 bases from J, the junction contained 12 bases not matched to a gene. This CDR3 spans 18 amino acids. The germline CDR1 and CDR2 sequences are MGHRA and YSYEKL. The CDR3 loop is CASSPGLAGDSFGNEQFF. In nucleotides, the CDR3 is TGCGCCAGCAGCCCAGGACTAGCGGGAGACAGTTTTGGCAATGAGCAGTTCTTC.

The V call is TRBV28, the J call TRBJ1-2; D not resolved. The CDR3 loop spans 16 amino acids. Germline CDR1 reads MDHEN; CDR2 reads SYDVKM. V was cut by 3 bases and J by 5 bases, with 19 bases left in between. CDR3 DNA: TGTGCCAGCAGTTTTTCCTCCCCTGCAACTCTATATGGCTACACCTTC. Translating gives CASSFSSPATLYGYTF.

The sample holds a few counts of this clone. The J gene is TRBJ2-1, the V gene TRBV6-1; the D is unclear. Germline CDR1 and CDR2: MNHNS and SASEGT. This CDR3 comprises 16 residues. Trimming shortened V by 0 bases and J by 1 base, and 10 bases separated the two germline ends. CDR3 loop: CASSEALLGSYNEQFF. Here the CDR3 DNA reads TGTGCCAGCAGTGAAGCACTCCTCGGTTCCTACAATGAGCAGTTCTTC.

This clone was found a few times. The J gene is TRBJ1-2, the V gene TRBV6-1; D gene unclear. The CDR3 is 14 residues long. V lost 8 bases to trimming and J lost 5 bases, with 18 bases between them. Per the germline V gene, CDR1 is MNHNS and CDR2 is SASEGT. The CDR3 nucleotides are TGTGCCAGCCGTTCGTTACCTGTGGAGTATGGCTACACCTTC. It is translated as CASRSLPVEYGYTF.

The CDR3 DNA follows: TGCGCCAGCAGCCCCGTACGAAGCGGGAGAGGAAATGAGCAGTTCTTC. The encoded protein is CASSPVRSGRGNEQFF. The chain is built from TRBV5-1 and TRBJ2-1, with 8 bases aligning to TRBD2. CDR1 SGHRS and CDR2 YFSETQ come from the germline V gene. The CDR3 has 16 amino acids. V dropped 4 bases and J dropped 7; count of bases not matched to a gene: 13.

This clone was seen once. The chain links TRBV2 to TRBJ1-2; the match to TRBD1 covers 7 bases. The trim removed 4 bases at V and 5 bases at J, leaving 4 bases unmatched. The CDR3 is 13 amino acids. Germline V CDR1 and CDR2: SNHLY, FYNNEI. The CDR3 reads CASSATGWYGYTF. The CDR3 nucleotides read TGTGCCAGCAGTGCGACAGGGTGGTATGGCTACACCTTC.

This chain links TRBV6-5 with TRBJ2-1, with TRBD2 matching over 14 bases. This CDR3 is 15 amino acids long. Germline CDR1 and CDR2: MNHEY and SVGAGI. The V segment lost 9 bases and the J segment 6 bases; nucleotides outside the gene matches: 7. CDR3 amino acids: CASGRGLAGVNEQFF. In DNA form, the CDR3 reads TGTGCCAGTGGGAGGGGACTAGCGGGAGTCAATGAGCAGTTCTTC.

This sequence joins TRBV5-1 and TRBJ2-1, with TRBD2 matching 13 bases. CDR3 size: 17 residues. In germline, CDR1 is SGHRS, CDR2 YFSETQ. With V trimmed by 0 bases and J by 6 bases, 6 bases remained unmatched. CDR3 protein: CASSLAKGLAGSNEQFF. The CDR3 bases are TGCGCCAGCAGCTTGGCCAAGGGACTAGCGGGAAGCAATGAGCAGTTCTTC. The full variable domain, completed using reference TRBV5-1 and TRBJ2-1, is KAGVTQTPRYLIKTRGQQVTLSCSPISGHRSVSWYQQTPGQGLQFLFEYFSETQRNKGNFPGRFSGRQFSNSRSEMNVSTLELGDSALYLCASSLAKGLAGSNEQFFGPGTRLTVL.

In this sample, this clone turned up a few times. This chain connects TRBV27 to TRBJ2-7; 10 nucleotides agree with TRBD2. CDR1 is MNHEY, CDR2 SMNVEV, per germline (reference sequence). CDR3 length: 14 amino acids. Trimming cost V 6 bases and J 7 bases; bases outside gene matches: 9. CDR3 region: CASSDLAGAGEQYF. As DNA, the CDR3 is TGTGCCAGCAGCGACCTAGCGGGAGCGGGAGAGCAGTACTTC.

This chain links TRBV11-2 with TRBJ2-5, with D unresolved. Trimming took 2 bases from V and 4 from J, leaving 14 bases between them. The length of the CDR3 is 15 residues. Germline-derived CDR1 and CDR2 are SGHAT and FQNNGV. DNA of the CDR3: TGTGCCAGCAGCTTACCCACTGGATCAGGAGAGACCCAGTACTTC. Protein product: CASSLPTGSGETQYF.

V and J are TRBV5-4 and TRBJ2-2, with a weak D call TRBD2 (6 bases). Trimming removed 4 bases from V and 7 bases from J, with 17 bases in between. CDR1 and CDR2 (germline): SGHNT, YYREEE (reference sequence). The length of the CDR3 is 15 residues. The DNA for the CDR3 is TGTGCCAGCAGCATAACTAGCTCCCGGGACGGGGAGCTGTTTTTT. Translation: CASSITSSRDGELFF.

The rearrangement links TRBV2 to TRBJ2-1, with 10 bases identical to TRBD2. Germline V gene data show CDR1 as SNHLY and CDR2 as FYNNEI. Trimming cost V 7 bases and J 4 bases; bases outside gene matches: 13. The CDR3 covers 17 residues. The CDR3 loop reads CASTISLAGVRYNEQFF. CDR3 bases: TGTGCCAGCACTATCTCTCTAGCGGGAGTAAGGTACAATGAGCAGTTCTTC.

The V gene is TRBV5-4, the J gene TRBJ2-3; 12 bases agree with TRBD2. The V gene's germline CDR1 is SGHNT and CDR2 YYREEE (reference sequence). V dropped 4 bases and J dropped 2; count of bases not matched to a gene: 11. CDR3 length: 18 residues. CDR3 in DNA: TGTGCCAGCAGCGACCTAACAGGACTAGCGGGACCCACAGATACGCAGTATTTT. This codes for CASSDLTGLAGPTDTQYF.

The chain carries TRBV19 and TRBJ1-5, with TRBD1 identical over 7 bases. Germline values: CDR1 LNHDA, CDR2 SQIVND (reference sequence). The CDR3 totals 16 residues. Trimming cost V 4 bases and J 3 bases; bases outside gene matches: 9. The CDR3 sequence: CASSTDSTGYNQPQHF. In DNA form, the CDR3 reads TGTGCCAGTAGTACCGATTCGACAGGGTACAATCAGCCCCAGCATTTT. The whole variable domain, filled in from reference TRBV19 and TRBJ1-5, reads DGGITQSPKYLFRKEGQNVTLSCEQNLNHDAMYWYRQDPGQGLRLIYYSQIVNDFQKGDIAEGYSVSREKKESFPLTVTSAQKNPTAFYLCASSTDSTGYNQPQHFGDGTRLSIL.

This clone was seen more than once but under ten times. This chain uses TRBV30 with TRBJ1-5; tentatively, D is TRBD1 (5 bases). The V and J ends lost 4 bases and 3 bases respectively, with 10 bases between them. This CDR3 has 13 residues. CDR1 and CDR2 (germline): GTSNPN, SVGIG (reference sequence). CDR3 coding DNA: TGTGCCTGGAAGGGGCAGAACAATCAGCCCCAGCATTTT. As protein: CAWKGQNNQPQHF.

The chain has TRBV10-3 and TRBJ1-3, with TRBD1 matching over 8 bases. The junction had 9 bases not matched to a gene; V was cut back by 4 bases and J by 4 bases. Germline V CDR1 and CDR2: ENHRY, SYGVKD. The CDR3 extends over 16 amino acids. The CDR3 DNA reads as TGTGCCATCAGTGGCTACAGGGGGTTGGGAGGAAACACCATATATTTT. It translates to CAISGYRGLGGNTIYF.

V usage is TRBV20-1 and J usage is TRBJ2-1, with D unresolved. The CDR3 has 11 residues. V shed 3 bases and J shed 2 bases, with 2 bases lying between them. Germline CDR1 reads DFQATT; CDR2 reads SNEGSKA (reference sequence). For the CDR3, the DNA is TGCAGTGCTAGTACCTACAATGAGCAGTTCTTC. It specifies CSASTYNEQFF.

The J gene is TRBJ1-5, the V gene TRBV19; D gene uncertain. CDR1 LNHDA and CDR2 SQIVND come from the germline V gene (reference sequence). The length of the CDR3 is 16 residues. Trimming stripped 3 bases from V and 6 bases from J, with 18 bases between. The DNA for the CDR3 is TGTGCCAGTAGTATCCGACTCCCTGGAAGGAGTCAGCCCCAGCATTTT. Residues: CASSIRLPGRSQPQHF.

The rearrangement joins TRBV6-5 to TRBJ2-7, with 7 bases that match TRBD2. Germline V gene data show CDR1 as MNHEY and CDR2 as SVGAGI. CDR3 size: 12 residues. Germline trimming cut 8 bases from V and 11 bases from J; bases unmatched to any gene: 12. In DNA form, the CDR3 reads TGTGCCAGCGGACGGGATACCAGCGGGGAGTACTTC. Protein: CASGRDTSGEYF.

This clone showed up just a few times. The chain combines TRBV11-2 with TRBJ1-1; 7 positions agree with TRBD1. J gave up 6 bases and V 6 bases, and 7 bases lay outside the gene matches. This CDR3 comprises 13 residues. CDR1 is SGHAT, CDR2 FQNNGV, per germline. The CDR3 region is CASSLDRVPEAFF. The CDR3 bases are TGTGCCAGCAGTCTCGACAGGGTCCCTGAAGCTTTCTTT.

This sequence joins TRBV29-1 and TRBJ2-2; D may be TRBD1 (5 bases). Germline CDR1 is SQVTM and CDR2 is ANQGSEA. This CDR3 comprises 13 residues. The V and J ends lost 2 bases and 6 bases respectively, with 10 bases between them. CDR3 in amino acids: CSVEKGIPGELFF. The CDR3 DNA follows: TGCAGCGTTGAAAAGGGGATACCCGGGGAGCTGTTTTTT.

The chain links TRBV6-4 to TRBJ1-1; possible D gene TRBD1, 6 bases. Germline CDR1 MRHNA, CDR2 SNTAGT. Trimming left V 9 bases short and J 2 bases short, with 13 bases between. The CDR3 is 13 amino acids. The CDR3 is CASKRTENTEAFF. DNA of the CDR3: TGTGCCAGTAAAAGGACAGAAAACACTGAAGCTTTCTTT.

The V and J genes are TRBV6-4 and TRBJ2-5; D is undetermined. The CDR3 runs 13 residues. The V gene lost 4 bases and the J gene lost 4 bases, with 10 bases spanning the gap. Germline assignment: CDR1 MRHNA and CDR2 SNTAGT. CDR3 sequence reads: CASSALFGETQYF. The CDR3 coding sequence is TGTGCCAGCAGTGCGCTCTTCGGAGAGACCCAGTACTTC.

V gene TRBV10-2 combines with J gene TRBJ2-5, with TRBD2 matching 7 bases. Trimming cost V 2 bases and J 1 base; bases outside gene matches: 7. The CDR3 consists of 16 residues. Per germline, CDR1 WSHSY and CDR2 SAAADI. The CDR3 loop is CASSEEISGIQETQYF. The CDR3 region has the DNA TGCGCCAGCAGTGAGGAAATAAGCGGGATCCAAGAGACCCAGTACTTC.